The 3 T cell receptor beta chains below come from one sample, sequenced in a study of T cells and Merkel cell carcinoma outcomes. The method was immunoSEQ multiplex PCR; TCRdb's version includes in-frame clones alone and lacks a portion of them. This table holds some 19,000 clones, roughly 80% found once. Sequencing used tumor tissue from Merkel cell carcinoma. The receptors stem from a human donor with Merkel cell carcinoma.

The rearrangement uses TRBV5-1 and TRBJ1-1, with D perhaps matching TRBD1 (6 bases). Germline V gene data show CDR1 as SGHRS and CDR2 as YFSETQ. Between the trimmed V and J ends, which lost 0 bases and 0 bases, there was a span of 9 bases. The CDR3 covers 15 residues. The CDR3 sequence: CASSLGQGLNTEAFF. The CDR3, as DNA: TGCGCCAGCAGCTTGGGGCAGGGGCTGAACACTGAAGCTTTCTTT.

This chain links TRBV7-3 with TRBJ2-2; 10 bases fit TRBD2. V gave up 5 bases and J gave up 2 bases; unmatched junction bases: 11. The CDR3 covers 18 residues. In germline, CDR1 is SGHTA, CDR2 FQGTGA. The CDR3 coding sequence is TGTGCCAGCAGCCCTCTACCTAGCGGGAGATCCAACACCGGGGAGCTGTTTTTT. It specifies CASSPLPSGRSNTGELFF. Full variable domain (remainder filled in from reference TRBV7-3 and TRBJ2-2): GAGVSQTPSNKVTEKGKYVELRCDPISGHTALYWYRQSLGQGPEFLIYFQGTGAADDSGLPNDRFFAVRPEGSVSTLKIQRTERGDSAVYLCASSPLPSGRSNTGELFFGEGSRLTVL.

The J gene is TRBJ1-5, the V gene TRBV5-1; tentatively, D is TRBD1 (5 bases). Per germline, CDR1 SGHRS and CDR2 YFSETQ. Trimming removed 3 bases at V and 6 bases at J, with 10 bases between. The CDR3 runs to 13 residues. This chain's CDR3 is CASSSRGGQPQHF. CDR3 sequence (DNA): TGCGCCAGCAGCTCGAGGGGTGGTCAGCCCCAGCATTTT.